This T cell receptor (beta chain) was sequenced during a study of blood T cells in healthy people across ages. Study conclusions and caveats: Naive T cell percentage by flow cytometry tracked strongly with beta diversity. No conclusive comparison of naive versus antigen-experienced cells was possible with unsorted PBMCs.

Germline values: CDR1 SGHTA, CDR2 FQGNSA. V shed 7 bases, J shed 11 bases, and the junction held 16 bases outside the gene matches. This CDR3 is 15 amino acids long. Those donating, healthy Caucasian individuals from Russia, were aged about 6 to 100. The authors ran a second PCR of 7 to 11 cycles using a sample-barcoded 5' primer and a J-beta primer mix. Samples each returned at least 2.5 million CDR3-containing paired-end reads. TCRdb used MiXCR to reprocess the 5' RACE reads, holding one entry per CDR3 protein. The sample carries about 1.1 million distinct CDR3 sequences, approximately 38% recorded once. The table lists this clonotype with a few counts. What it binds is not known.

The sample comprised blood. The J gene is TRBJ2-5, the V gene TRBV7-2; 10 nucleotides line up with TRBD2. The receptor comes from a young man in good health. CDR3 nucleotides: TGTGCCAGCACCCTAGCGGGGGATCCATACAATGAGCAGTACTTC. This encodes CASTLAGDPYNEQYF. Based on the CDR3 plus reference TRBV7-2 and TRBJ2-5, the full variable domain is GAGVSQSPSNKVTEKGKDVELRCDPISGHTALYWYRQSLGQGLEFLIYFQGNSAPDKSGLPSDRFSAERTGGSVSTLTIQRTQQEDSAVYLCASTLAGDPYNEQYFGPGTRLLVL.